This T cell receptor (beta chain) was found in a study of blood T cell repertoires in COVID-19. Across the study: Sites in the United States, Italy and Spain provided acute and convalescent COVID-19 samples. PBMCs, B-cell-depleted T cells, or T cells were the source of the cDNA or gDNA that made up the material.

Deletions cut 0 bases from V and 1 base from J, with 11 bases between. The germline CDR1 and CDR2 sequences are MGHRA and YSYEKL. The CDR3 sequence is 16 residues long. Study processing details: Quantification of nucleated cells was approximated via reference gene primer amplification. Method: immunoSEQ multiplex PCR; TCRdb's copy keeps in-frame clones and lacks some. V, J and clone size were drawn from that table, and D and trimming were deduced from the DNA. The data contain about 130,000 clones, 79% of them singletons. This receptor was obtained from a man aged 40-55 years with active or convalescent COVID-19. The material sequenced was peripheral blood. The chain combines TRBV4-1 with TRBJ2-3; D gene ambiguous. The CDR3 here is CASSQDPSPRTDTQYF. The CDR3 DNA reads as TGCGCCAGCAGCCAAGATCCAAGCCCCCGCACAGATACGCAGTATTTT.